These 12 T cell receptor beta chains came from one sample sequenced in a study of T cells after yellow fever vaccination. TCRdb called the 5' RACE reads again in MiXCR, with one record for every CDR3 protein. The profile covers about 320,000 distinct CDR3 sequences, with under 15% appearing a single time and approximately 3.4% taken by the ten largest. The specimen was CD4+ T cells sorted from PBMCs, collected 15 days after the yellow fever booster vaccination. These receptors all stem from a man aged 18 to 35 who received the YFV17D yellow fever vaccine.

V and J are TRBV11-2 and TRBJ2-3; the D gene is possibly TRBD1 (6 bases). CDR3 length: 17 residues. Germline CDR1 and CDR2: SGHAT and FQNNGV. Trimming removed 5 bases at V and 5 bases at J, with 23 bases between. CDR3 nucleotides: TGTGCCAGCAGCCCTCCGACAGGAAGGAATTTTAGAGATACGCAGTATTTT. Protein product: CASSPPTGRNFRDTQYF.

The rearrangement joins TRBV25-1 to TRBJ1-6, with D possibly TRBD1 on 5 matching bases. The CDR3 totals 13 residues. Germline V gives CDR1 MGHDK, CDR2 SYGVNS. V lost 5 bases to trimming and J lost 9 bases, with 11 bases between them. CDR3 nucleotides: TGTGCCAGCAGTACCAGGGATGGTTCACCCCTCCACTTT. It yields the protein CASSTRDGSPLHF. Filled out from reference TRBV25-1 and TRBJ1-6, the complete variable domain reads EADIYQTPRYLVIGTGKKITLECSQTMGHDKMYWYQQDPGMELHLIHYSYGVNSTEKGDLSSESTVSRIRTEHFPLTLESARPSHTSQYLCASSTRDGSPLHFGNGTRLTVT.

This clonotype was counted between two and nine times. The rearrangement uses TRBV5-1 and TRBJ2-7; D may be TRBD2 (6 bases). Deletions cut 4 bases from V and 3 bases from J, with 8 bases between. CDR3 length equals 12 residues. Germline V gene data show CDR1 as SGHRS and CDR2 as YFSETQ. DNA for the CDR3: TGCGCCAGCAGCCCGCGGGACTACGAGCAGTACTTC. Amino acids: CASSPRDYEQYF.

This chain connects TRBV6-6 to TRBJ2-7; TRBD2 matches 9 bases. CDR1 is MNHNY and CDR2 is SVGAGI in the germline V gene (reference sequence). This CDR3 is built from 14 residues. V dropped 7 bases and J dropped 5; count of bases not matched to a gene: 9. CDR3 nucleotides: TGTGCCAGCACTTATGGACTAGCGTTTGACGAGCAGTACTTC. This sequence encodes CASTYGLAFDEQYF.

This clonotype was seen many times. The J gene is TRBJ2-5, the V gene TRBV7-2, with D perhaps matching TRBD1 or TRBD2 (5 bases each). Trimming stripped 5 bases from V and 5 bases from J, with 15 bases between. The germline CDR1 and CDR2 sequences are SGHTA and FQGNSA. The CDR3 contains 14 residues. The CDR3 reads CASSPTRGAETQYF. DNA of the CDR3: TGTGCCAGCAGCCCCACGAGGGGCGCGGAGACCCAGTACTTC.

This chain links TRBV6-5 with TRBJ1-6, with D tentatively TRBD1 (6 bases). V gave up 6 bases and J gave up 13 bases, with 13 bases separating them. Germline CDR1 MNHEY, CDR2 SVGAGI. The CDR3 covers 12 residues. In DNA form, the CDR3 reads TGTGCCAGCAGGGACGACAGGTCCCCCCTCCACTTT. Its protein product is CASRDDRSPLHF.

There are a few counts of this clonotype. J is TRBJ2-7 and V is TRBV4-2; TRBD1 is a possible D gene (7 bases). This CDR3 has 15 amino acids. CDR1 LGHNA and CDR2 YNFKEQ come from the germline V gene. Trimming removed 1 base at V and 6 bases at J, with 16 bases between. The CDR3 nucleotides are TGTGCCAGCAGCCAAGGGCAGGGGGGTATCTCCGAGCAGTACTTC. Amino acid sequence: CASSQGQGGISEQYF.

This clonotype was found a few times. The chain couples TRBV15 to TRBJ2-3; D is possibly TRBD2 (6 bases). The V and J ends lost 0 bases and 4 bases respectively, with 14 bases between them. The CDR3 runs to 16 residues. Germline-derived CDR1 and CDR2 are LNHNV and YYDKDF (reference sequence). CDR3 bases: TGTGCCACCAGCAGAGAAATCGGCGGGACTGCAGATACGCAGTATTTT. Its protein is CATSREIGGTADTQYF.

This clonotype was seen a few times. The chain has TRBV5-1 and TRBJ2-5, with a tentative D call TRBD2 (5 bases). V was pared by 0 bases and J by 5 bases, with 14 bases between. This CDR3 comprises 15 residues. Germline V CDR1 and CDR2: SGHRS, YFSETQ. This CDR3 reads CASSLGGYLRETQYF. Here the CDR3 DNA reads TGCGCCAGCAGCTTGGGAGGGTACCTCCGCGAGACCCAGTACTTC. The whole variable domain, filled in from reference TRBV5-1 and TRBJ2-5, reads KAGVTQTPRYLIKTRGQQVTLSCSPISGHRSVSWYQQTPGQGLQFLFEYFSETQRNKGNFPGRFSGRQFSNSRSEMNVSTLELGDSALYLCASSLGGYLRETQYFGPGTRLLVL.

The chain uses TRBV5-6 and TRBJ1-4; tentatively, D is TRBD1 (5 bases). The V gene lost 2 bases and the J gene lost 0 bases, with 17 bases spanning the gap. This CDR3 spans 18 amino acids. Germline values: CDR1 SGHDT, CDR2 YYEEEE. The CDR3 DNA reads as TGTGCCAGCAGCTTCACGACAGCTATTCCTGCAACTAATGAAAAACTGTTTTTT. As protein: CASSFTTAIPATNEKLFF.

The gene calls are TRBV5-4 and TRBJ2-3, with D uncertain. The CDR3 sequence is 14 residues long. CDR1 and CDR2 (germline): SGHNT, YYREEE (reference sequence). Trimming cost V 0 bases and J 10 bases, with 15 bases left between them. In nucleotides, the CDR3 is TGTGCCAGCAGCTTGGCAGGTGCAGTGGAAGCGCAGTATTTT. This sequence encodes CASSLAGAVEAQYF.

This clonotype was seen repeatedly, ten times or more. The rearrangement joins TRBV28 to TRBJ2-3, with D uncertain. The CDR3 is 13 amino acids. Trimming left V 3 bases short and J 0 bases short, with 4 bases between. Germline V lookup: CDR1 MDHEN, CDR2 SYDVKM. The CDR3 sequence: CASSFRSTDTQYF. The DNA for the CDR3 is TGTGCCAGCAGTTTCCGAAGCACAGATACGCAGTATTTT.